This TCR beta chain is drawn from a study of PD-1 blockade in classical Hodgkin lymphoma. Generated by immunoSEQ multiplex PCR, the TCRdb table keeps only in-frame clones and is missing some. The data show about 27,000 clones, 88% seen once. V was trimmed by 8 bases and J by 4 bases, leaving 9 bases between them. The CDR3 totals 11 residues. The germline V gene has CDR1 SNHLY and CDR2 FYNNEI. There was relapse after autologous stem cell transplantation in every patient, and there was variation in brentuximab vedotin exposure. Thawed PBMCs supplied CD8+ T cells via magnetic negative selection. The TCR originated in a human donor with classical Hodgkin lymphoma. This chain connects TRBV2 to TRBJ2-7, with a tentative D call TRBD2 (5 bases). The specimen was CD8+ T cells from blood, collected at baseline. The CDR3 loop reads CASGSKYEQYF. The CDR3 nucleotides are TGTGCCAGCGGGAGCAAATACGAGCAGTACTTC.